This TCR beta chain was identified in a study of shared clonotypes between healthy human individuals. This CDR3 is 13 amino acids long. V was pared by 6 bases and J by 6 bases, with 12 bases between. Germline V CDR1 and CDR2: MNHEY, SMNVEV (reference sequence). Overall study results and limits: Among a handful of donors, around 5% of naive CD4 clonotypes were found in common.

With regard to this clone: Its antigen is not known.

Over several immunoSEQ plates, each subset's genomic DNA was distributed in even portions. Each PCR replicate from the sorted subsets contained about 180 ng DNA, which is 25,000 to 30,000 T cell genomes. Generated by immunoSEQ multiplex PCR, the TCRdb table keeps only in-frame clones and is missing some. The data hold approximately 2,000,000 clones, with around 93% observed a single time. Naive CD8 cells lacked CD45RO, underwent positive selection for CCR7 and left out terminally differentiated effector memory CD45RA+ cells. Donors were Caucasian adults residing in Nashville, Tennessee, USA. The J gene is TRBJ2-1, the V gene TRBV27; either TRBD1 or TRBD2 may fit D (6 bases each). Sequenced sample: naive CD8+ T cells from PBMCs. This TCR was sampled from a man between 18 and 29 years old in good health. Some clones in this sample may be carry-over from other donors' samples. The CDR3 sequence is CASRGGRGNEQFF. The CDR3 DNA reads TGTGCCAGCAGGGGGGGCAGGGGCAATGAGCAGTTCTTC.